These 31 T cell receptor beta chains were all obtained from the same sample, sequenced in a study of cytomegalovirus exposure and HLA in healthy donors. The PCR ran on 60 Vbeta and 13 Jbeta primers. Data came from immunoSEQ multiplex PCR; TCRdb stores just in-frame clones and leaves some out. The table includes about 110,000 clones, roughly 80% detected once. The sample comprised PBMCs. These receptors were obtained from a female donor in good health and CMV-seropositive.

The chain couples TRBV19 to TRBJ1-1; TRBD1 is a possible D gene (5 bases). CDR3 size: 15 residues. CDR1 is LNHDA, CDR2 SQIVND, per germline (reference sequence). V lost 3 bases and J lost 0, with 11 bases in between. CDR3 sequence (DNA): TGTGCCAGTAGTATTGTTCAGGGCTTGAACACTGAAGCTTTCTTT. Its translation is CASSIVQGLNTEAFF.

The rearrangement links TRBV14 to TRBJ1-6; TRBD1 is a possible D gene (5 bases). This CDR3 spans 15 amino acids. Per germline, CDR1 SGHDN and CDR2 FVKESK. V lost 0 bases and J lost 6, with 9 bases in between. CDR3 sequence (DNA): TGTGCCAGCAGCCAAGATTCAGGGTTTAATTCACCCCTCCACTTT. Its protein is CASSQDSGFNSPLHF.

The rearrangement links TRBV5-1 to TRBJ1-6, with D possibly matching TRBD1 (5 bases). With 3 bases removed from V and 9 bases from J, the gap between germline ends came to 16 bases. The CDR3 sequence is 15 residues long. The germline V gene has CDR1 SGHRS and CDR2 YFSETQ. CDR3 DNA sequence: TGCGCCAGCAGCTCCCTCCCGGGGGATGCTTCACCCCTCCACTTT. Amino acids: CASSSLPGDASPLHF. The variable domain in full, with the rest retrieved from reference TRBV5-1 and TRBJ1-6, is KAGVTQTPRYLIKTRGQQVTLSCSPISGHRSVSWYQQTPGQGLQFLFEYFSETQRNKGNFPGRFSGRQFSNSRSEMNVSTLELGDSALYLCASSSLPGDASPLHFGNGTRLTVT.

The rearrangement joins TRBV27 to TRBJ2-3, with D unresolved. Germline lookup yields CDR1 MNHEY and CDR2 SMNVEV (reference sequence). The CDR3 has 15 residues. With 2 bases removed from V and 2 bases from J, the gap between germline ends came to 11 bases. The chain's CDR3 is CASSLNRVDTDTQYF. The DNA of the CDR3 is TGTGCCAGCAGTTTAAACCGGGTGGACACAGATACGCAGTATTTT.

A single count supports this clone. This chain connects TRBV27 to TRBJ1-1; a weak D match, TRBD1 (6 bases). The CDR3 contains 15 residues. Germline V gene lookup returns CDR1 MNHEY and CDR2 SMNVEV (reference sequence). V gave up 6 bases and J gave up 1 base, with 15 bases separating them. The CDR3 sequence: CASSLKGVRNTEAFF. CDR3 bases: TGTGCCAGCAGCTTAAAGGGGGTTAGGAACACTGAAGCTTTCTTT.

This clone was seen more than once but under ten times. V gene TRBV4-2 combines with J gene TRBJ2-3; TRBD2 aligns across 10 bases. This CDR3 is built from 17 residues. V lost 0 bases, J lost 7 bases, and 10 bases stayed unmatched. In germline, CDR1 is LGHNA, CDR2 YNFKEQ. The CDR3 DNA sequence: TGTGCCAGCAGCCAAGATCAGCGGGGGGGCCATGCATATACGCAGTATTTT. This gives the protein CASSQDQRGGHAYTQYF.

The rearrangement uses TRBV18 and TRBJ1-5; possibly TRBD1 for D (6 bases). This CDR3 region has 13 residues. CDR1 and CDR2 (germline): KGHSH, LQKENI. Trimming left V 6 bases short and J 7 bases short, with 13 bases between. The CDR3 DNA sequence: TGTGCCAGCTCCGATATGGGACAACAGCCCCAGCATTTT. It encodes CASSDMGQQPQHF.

The rearrangement links TRBV28 to TRBJ1-5; D is undetermined. CDR1 and CDR2 from the germline V gene are MDHEN and SYDVKM. The CDR3 extends over 11 amino acids. The V gene lost 10 bases and the J gene lost 2 bases, with 6 bases spanning the gap. The CDR3 loop reads CATRGNQPQHF. CDR3 nucleotides: TGTGCCACCCGAGGCAATCAGCCCCAGCATTTT.

The V and J genes are TRBV5-8 and TRBJ2-5, with TRBD2 identical over 16 bases. Trimming at V came to 5 bases and at J to 1 base, leaving 8 bases not matched to a gene. The CDR3 is made up of 18 amino acids. Per the germline V gene, CDR1 is SGHTS and CDR2 is YDEGEE. The CDR3 nucleotides read TGTGCCAGCAGATCCGGGACTAGCGGGAGGGGGATCCAAGAGACCCAGTACTTC. Its translation is CASRSGTSGRGIQETQYF.

The chain uses TRBV5-4 and TRBJ1-1, with 7 bases fitting TRBD1. This CDR3 spans 15 amino acids. Unmatched junction bases numbered 12, after V lost 4 bases and J lost 6 bases. Germline lookup yields CDR1 SGHNT and CDR2 YYREEE (reference sequence). This CDR3 reads CASSLQQGRGAEAFF. The CDR3 DNA reads as TGTGCCAGCAGCCTACAACAGGGGCGGGGCGCTGAAGCTTTCTTT.

This clone was recorded only once. Different DNA sequences within this sample yield the same CDR3. The chain links TRBV9 to TRBJ2-3; D may be TRBD1 (6 bases). V was shortened by 3 bases and J by 1 base, with 9 bases between the two germline ends. CDR1 is SGDLS and CDR2 is YYNGEE in the germline V gene. There are 14 residues in the CDR3. This CDR3 is CASSARTGTDTQYF. CDR3 bases: TGTGCCAGCAGCGCCCGGACAGGCACAGATACGCAGTATTTT. Complete variable domain (other parts from reference TRBV9 and TRBJ2-3): DSGVTQTPKHLITATGQRVTLRCSPRSGDLSVYWYQQSLDQGLQFLIQYYNGEERAKGNILERFSAQQFPDLHSELNLSSLELGDSALYFCASSARTGTDTQYFGPGTRLTVL.

The gene calls are TRBV7-2 and TRBJ2-2, with a tentative D call TRBD2 (6 bases). The CDR3 loop spans 17 amino acids. Trimming left V 0 bases short and J 0 bases short, with 11 bases between. Germline CDR1 SGHTA, CDR2 FQGNSA. CDR3 bases: TGTGCCAGCAGCTTAGCTGGGCGGGGATCGAACACCGGGGAGCTGTTTTTT. Its protein is CASSLAGRGSNTGELFF.

The V call is TRBV5-1, the J call TRBJ2-5; D remains ambiguous. The CDR3 runs 14 residues. With 1 base removed from V and 0 bases from J, the gap between germline ends came to 7 bases. In germline, CDR1 is SGHRS, CDR2 YFSETQ. CDR3 sequence reads: CASSLLLNQETQYF. CDR3 bases: TGCGCCAGCAGCTTGCTACTCAACCAAGAGACCCAGTACTTC. The entire variable domain, with the rest obtained from reference TRBV5-1 and TRBJ2-5, is as follows: KAGVTQTPRYLIKTRGQQVTLSCSPISGHRSVSWYQQTPGQGLQFLFEYFSETQRNKGNFPGRFSGRQFSNSRSEMNVSTLELGDSALYLCASSLLLNQETQYFGPGTRLLVL.

The gene calls are TRBV7-2 and TRBJ2-2, with D possibly being TRBD1 (5 bases). Germline assignment: CDR1 SGHTA and CDR2 FQGNSA. V lost 4 bases and J lost 0, with 12 bases in between. The CDR3 extends over 16 amino acids. For the CDR3, the DNA is TGTGCCAGCAGCTCCCGACAGAATACGAACACCGGGGAGCTGTTTTTT. Amino acids: CASSSRQNTNTGELFF.

The CDR3 spells CASSQARAPSYEQYF. CDR3 in DNA: TGCGCCAGCAGCCAGGCTAGAGCTCCCTCCTACGAGCAGTACTTC. The chain uses TRBV4-1 and TRBJ2-7; D ambiguous. Germline CDR1 and CDR2: MGHRA and YSYEKL. Deletions cut 3 bases from V and 0 bases from J, with 12 bases between. The CDR3 loop spans 15 amino acids.

Here the CDR3 reads CASTREDSNQPQHF. The CDR3 DNA reads as TGTGCCAGCACTCGGGAGGATAGCAATCAGCCCCAGCATTTT. The chain carries TRBV2 and TRBJ1-5; no definite D call. Germline CDR1 is SNHLY and CDR2 is FYNNEI. The V end was cut by 7 bases, the J end by 0 bases, with 10 bases between. The CDR3 extends over 14 amino acids. The whole variable domain, filled in from reference TRBV2 and TRBJ1-5, reads EPEVTQTPSHQVTQMGQEVILRCVPISNHLYFYWYRQILGQKVEFLVSFYNNEISEKSEIFDDQFSVERPDGSNFTLKIRSTKLEDSAMYFCASTREDSNQPQHFGDGTRLSIL.

This rearrangement joins TRBV30 to TRBJ2-7, with TRBD1 matching over 7 bases. The germline V gene has CDR1 GTSNPN and CDR2 SVGIG (reference sequence). CDR3 length: 12 residues. V lost 5 bases and J lost 4; bases outside the gene matches: 5. CDR3 coding DNA: TGTGCCTGGGGGACAGCAATTTACGAGCAGTACTTC. It codes for CAWGTAIYEQYF.

The chain couples TRBV9 to TRBJ2-1; D gene uncertain. CDR1 is SGDLS and CDR2 is YYNGEE in the germline V gene. This CDR3 spans 14 amino acids. Between the trimmed V and J ends, which lost 0 bases and 7 bases, there was a span of 11 bases. The CDR3 loop is CASSVGLGANEQFF. The DNA for the CDR3 is TGTGCCAGCAGCGTAGGTCTAGGAGCGAATGAGCAGTTCTTC. The variable domain in full, with the rest retrieved from reference TRBV9 and TRBJ2-1, is DSGVTQTPKHLITATGQRVTLRCSPRSGDLSVYWYQQSLDQGLQFLIQYYNGEERAKGNILERFSAQQFPDLHSELNLSSLELGDSALYFCASSVGLGANEQFFGPGTRLTVL.

The chain couples TRBV30 to TRBJ1-3; 7 bases match TRBD1. CDR1 and CDR2 from the germline V gene are GTSNPN and SVGIG (reference sequence). This CDR3 comprises 15 residues. V lost 1 base, J lost 2 bases, and 5 bases stayed unmatched. The CDR3 DNA sequence: TGTGCCTGGAGTGAACAGGGGATTACTGGAAACACCATATATTTT. It yields the protein CAWSEQGITGNTIYF.

This chain links TRBV5-1 with TRBJ1-3; D gene uncertain. V lost 0 bases, J lost 4 bases, and 8 bases lay in between. The CDR3 extends over 14 amino acids. CDR1 SGHRS and CDR2 YFSETQ come from the germline V gene. The CDR3, as DNA: TGCGCCAGCAGCTTGGATCTTTTAGGAAACACCATATATTTT. Amino acids: CASSLDLLGNTIYF.

This clone was recorded a few times. V and J are TRBV6-4 and TRBJ2-1; D is possibly TRBD2 (6 bases). The V gene lost 2 bases and the J gene lost 11 bases, with 13 bases spanning the gap. Germline CDR1 and CDR2: MRHNA and SNTAGT. CDR3 length: 13 residues. CDR3 protein: CASSDTDGGKQFF. In DNA form, the CDR3 reads TGTGCCAGCAGTGACACGGACGGCGGGAAGCAGTTCTTC.

The J gene is TRBJ2-1, the V gene TRBV6-1; 7 nucleotides line up with TRBD1. This CDR3 spans 19 amino acids. The V gene's germline CDR1 is MNHNS and CDR2 SASEGT. Trimming at V came to 1 base and at J to 2 bases, leaving 14 bases not matched to a gene. DNA for the CDR3: TGTGCCAGCAGTGAAGGGATAATCCGCAGGGGGTTTACCTACAATGAGCAGTTCTTC. This gives the protein CASSEGIIRRGFTYNEQFF.

The J gene is TRBJ2-7, the V gene TRBV7-8; 7 bases are a match to TRBD2. CDR3 length: 16 amino acids. CDR1 SGHVS and CDR2 FQNEAQ come from the germline V gene. Unmatched junction bases numbered 15, after V lost 3 bases and J lost 7 bases. The CDR3 DNA is TGTGCCAGCAGCTTTAGGTTGCGGGCTGGCGGGGGAGAGCAGTACTTC. This gives the protein CASSFRLRAGGGEQYF.

The chain is built from TRBV19 and TRBJ1-2, with TRBD1 matching 7 bases. Trimming took 6 bases from V and 7 from J; bases not matched to a gene: 8. Germline CDR1 reads LNHDA; CDR2 reads SQIVND (reference sequence). The CDR3 spans 13 residues. The CDR3 region has the DNA TGTGCCAGTAGCGGACAGGCGGCGCGTGGCTACACCTTC. Protein product: CASSGQAARGYTF. The entire variable domain, with the rest obtained from reference TRBV19 and TRBJ1-2, is as follows: DGGITQSPKYLFRKEGQNVTLSCEQNLNHDAMYWYRQDPGQGLRLIYYSQIVNDFQKGDIAEGYSVSREKKESFPLTVTSAQKNPTAFYLCASSGQAARGYTFGSGTRLTVV.

This rearrangement joins TRBV7-2 to TRBJ1-2, with 9 bases that match TRBD1. Unmatched junction bases numbered 11, after V lost 5 bases and J lost 7 bases. Germline-derived CDR1 and CDR2 are SGHTA and FQGNSA. The CDR3 runs to 15 residues. In DNA form, the CDR3 reads TGTGCCAGCAGCCCTTGGACAGGGGAGCCGGCTGGCTACACCTTC. Its translation is CASSPWTGEPAGYTF.

The V gene is TRBV5-1, the J gene TRBJ2-2, with D possibly being TRBD1 (6 bases). The germline gives CDR1 SGHRS, CDR2 YFSETQ. The length of the CDR3 is 16 residues. V lost 0 bases and J 0 bases, leaving 9 bases between the germline ends. The CDR3 here is CASSLEGTTNTGELFF. The CDR3 nucleotides are TGCGCCAGCAGCTTGGAAGGGACAACGAACACCGGGGAGCTGTTTTTT.

The CDR3 bases are TGTGCCAGCAGTTTGGCGACAGGGGGCAACGAGCAGTACTTC. Translation gives CASSLATGGNEQYF. This chain links TRBV27 with TRBJ2-7; TRBD1 matches 10 bases. This CDR3 has 14 amino acids. Germline trimming cut 3 bases from V and 5 bases from J; bases unmatched to any gene: 4. Germline V gene sequence: CDR1 MNHEY, CDR2 SMNVEV (reference sequence).

The chain recombines TRBV27 with TRBJ2-1, with 14 bases lining up with TRBD2. The J segment lost 6 bases and the V segment lost 6 bases, leaving 4 bases of the junction unmatched. This CDR3 contains 15 residues. Germline lookup yields CDR1 MNHEY and CDR2 SMNVEV (reference sequence). CDR3 bases: TGTGCCAGCAGACGACTAGCGGGAGGGCCCAATGAGCAGTTCTTC. It yields the protein CASRRLAGGPNEQFF.

The J gene is TRBJ1-4, the V gene TRBV19; the match to TRBD1 covers 8 bases. V gave up 5 bases and J gave up 8 bases; unmatched junction bases: 7. This CDR3 has 14 residues. CDR1 and CDR2 from the germline V gene are LNHDA and SQIVND (reference sequence). CDR3 nucleotides: TGTGCCAGTAGTGGACAGGGCCGAACCGAAAAACTGTTTTTT. It codes for CASSGQGRTEKLFF.

This rearrangement joins TRBV5-5 to TRBJ2-1; no definite D call. Trimming took off 0 bases at V and 1 base at J, with 5 bases between the two ends. The CDR3 covers 14 residues. The germline V gene encodes CDR1 SGHKS and CDR2 YYEKEE (reference sequence). The CDR3 spells CASSLGSSYNEQFF. The CDR3 nucleotides are TGTGCCAGCAGCTTGGGTAGTTCCTACAATGAGCAGTTCTTC.

V gene TRBV30 combines with J gene TRBJ2-5; 9 nucleotides match TRBD2. The junction had 11 bases not matched to a gene; V was cut back by 4 bases and J by 2 bases. The V gene's germline CDR1 is GTSNPN and CDR2 SVGIG (reference sequence). This CDR3 spans 16 amino acids. The CDR3 reads CAWTLAGGRVQETQYF. In DNA form, the CDR3 reads TGTGCCTGGACTCTAGCGGGCGGGAGGGTTCAAGAGACCCAGTACTTC.